This T cell receptor beta chain was captured in a study of blood T cell repertoires in COVID-19 (dated by TCRdb to the early 2020s). Regarding the complete study: The collaborator samples originated in the United States, Italy and Spain and spanned the acute and convalescent phases of COVID-19. Where HLA class I and class II types were available, the types were taken from metadata supplied by the sample provider, not from assay-based typing. Samples were obtained from the ongoing ImmuneRACE study (first 160 participants) and from about 1,300 subjects provided by 6 global collaborators. The dataset comprised deeply sampled blood TCRbeta repertoires from subjects exposed to, actively infected with, or recovered from COVID-19. The sample metadata nearly always contained a de-identified subject ID, COVID-19 status, age in years and sex. The prospective study material was composed of cDNA or gDNA derived from T cells, B-cell-depleted T cells, or PBMCs. The repertoires were released in a freely available public database meant as a resource for research on the immune response to SARS-CoV-2. What the research found in general, with its limitations: How much clinical and demographic metadata was included differed by source and by participant, and the metadata was provided uncurated.

The collaborating institutions used their own protocols to collect whole blood in K2EDTA tubes. Collaborator samples were shipped for TCRbeta analysis as frozen whole blood, isolated PBMCs, or DNA extracted from either sample type. The germline V and J ends show losses of 0 bases and 5 bases respectively, and no gene match explains 13 bases of the junction. Inclusive of the bounding cysteine and phenylalanine, the CDR3 is 18 residues long. The DNA shown is the 54-base CDR3, in frame from base 1. TCRbeta CDR3 regions were amplified from genomic DNA using the immunoSEQ Assay, a bias-controlled multiplex PCR. As for the authors' bioinformatics: The number of nucleated cells in each sample was estimated from the amplification of reference gene primers within the assay. To quantify the absolute abundance of each unique TCRbeta CDR3 rearrangement, sequence reads were collapsed and filtered. For each sample, productive Simpson clonality was calculated as the square root of Simpson's diversity index across productive rearrangements. TCRdb retrieved this table from immuneACCESS and kept in-frame rearrangements only. Not all clones are present; in checked studies, unresolved V genes account for under half, and no reason is known for the remainder. The D gene and trimming were derived from the DNA, and the V and J assignments and clone size from that table. The sample records under 170,000 clones, 80% to 90% of which are singletons. Less than 3.5% of the sample is taken by the ten largest.

A word on this clone: The target of this receptor is not known. Per-nucleotide qualities are absent, and no much larger clonotype sits a single base away.

The sequenced sample consisted of peripheral blood. Recombination linked TRBV23-1 to TRBJ2-1; 7 bases in the junction line up with TRBD2. TRBV23-1 is labeled an ORF, and its function is uncertain. The sequence derives from a man in his 70s with acute or convalescent COVID-19. The sequenced DNA is TGCGCCAGCAGTCAATCTAGACTGATCGTGGGGGGGAACAATGAGCAGTTCTTC. This sequence encodes CASSQSRLIVGGNNEQFF.